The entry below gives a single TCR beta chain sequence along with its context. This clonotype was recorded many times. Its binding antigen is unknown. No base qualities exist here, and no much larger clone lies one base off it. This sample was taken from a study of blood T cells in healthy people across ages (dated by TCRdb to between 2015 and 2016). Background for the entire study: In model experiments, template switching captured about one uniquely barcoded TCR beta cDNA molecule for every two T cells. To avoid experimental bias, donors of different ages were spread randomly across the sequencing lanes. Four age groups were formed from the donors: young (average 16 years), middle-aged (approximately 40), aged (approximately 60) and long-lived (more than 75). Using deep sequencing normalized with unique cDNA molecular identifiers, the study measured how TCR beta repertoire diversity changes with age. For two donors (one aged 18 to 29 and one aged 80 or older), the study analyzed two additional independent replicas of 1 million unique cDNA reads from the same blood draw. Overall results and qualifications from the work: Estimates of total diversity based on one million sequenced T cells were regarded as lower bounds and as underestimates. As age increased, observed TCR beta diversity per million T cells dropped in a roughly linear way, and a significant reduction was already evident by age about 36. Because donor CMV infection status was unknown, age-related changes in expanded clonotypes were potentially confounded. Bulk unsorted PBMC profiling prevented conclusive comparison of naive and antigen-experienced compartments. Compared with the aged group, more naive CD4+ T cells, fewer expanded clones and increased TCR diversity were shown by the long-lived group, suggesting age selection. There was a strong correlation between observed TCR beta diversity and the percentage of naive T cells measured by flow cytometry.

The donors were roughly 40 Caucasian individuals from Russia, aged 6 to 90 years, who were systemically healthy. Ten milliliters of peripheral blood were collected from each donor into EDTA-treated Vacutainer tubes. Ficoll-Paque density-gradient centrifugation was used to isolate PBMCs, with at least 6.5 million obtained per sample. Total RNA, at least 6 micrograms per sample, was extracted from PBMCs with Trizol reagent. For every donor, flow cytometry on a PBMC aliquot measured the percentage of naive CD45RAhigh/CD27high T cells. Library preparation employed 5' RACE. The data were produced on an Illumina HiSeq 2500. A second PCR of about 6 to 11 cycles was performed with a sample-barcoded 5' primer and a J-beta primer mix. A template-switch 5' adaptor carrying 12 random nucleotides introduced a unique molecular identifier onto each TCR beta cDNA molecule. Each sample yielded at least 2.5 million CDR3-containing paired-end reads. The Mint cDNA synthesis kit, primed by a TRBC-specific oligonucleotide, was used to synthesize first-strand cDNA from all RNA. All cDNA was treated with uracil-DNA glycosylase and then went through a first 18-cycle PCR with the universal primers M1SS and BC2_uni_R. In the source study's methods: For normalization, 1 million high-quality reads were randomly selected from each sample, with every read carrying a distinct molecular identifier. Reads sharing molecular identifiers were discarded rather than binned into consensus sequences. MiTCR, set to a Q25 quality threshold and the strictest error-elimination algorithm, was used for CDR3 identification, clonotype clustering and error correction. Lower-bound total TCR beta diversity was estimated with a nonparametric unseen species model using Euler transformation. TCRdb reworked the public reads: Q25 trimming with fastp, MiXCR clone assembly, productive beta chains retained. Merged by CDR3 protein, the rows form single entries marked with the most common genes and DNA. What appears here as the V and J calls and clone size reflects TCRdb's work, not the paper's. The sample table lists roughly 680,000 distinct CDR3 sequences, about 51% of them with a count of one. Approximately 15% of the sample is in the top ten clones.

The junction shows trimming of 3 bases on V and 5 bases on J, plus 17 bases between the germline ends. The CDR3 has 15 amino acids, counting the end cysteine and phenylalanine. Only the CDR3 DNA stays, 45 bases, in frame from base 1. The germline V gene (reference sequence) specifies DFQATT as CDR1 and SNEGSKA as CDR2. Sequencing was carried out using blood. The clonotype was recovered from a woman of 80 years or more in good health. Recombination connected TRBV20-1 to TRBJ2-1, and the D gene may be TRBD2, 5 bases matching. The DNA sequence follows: TGCAGTGCTAGGAGGGTCAGGCCGGACCACAATGAGCAGTTCTTC. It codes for CSARRVRPDHNEQFF.